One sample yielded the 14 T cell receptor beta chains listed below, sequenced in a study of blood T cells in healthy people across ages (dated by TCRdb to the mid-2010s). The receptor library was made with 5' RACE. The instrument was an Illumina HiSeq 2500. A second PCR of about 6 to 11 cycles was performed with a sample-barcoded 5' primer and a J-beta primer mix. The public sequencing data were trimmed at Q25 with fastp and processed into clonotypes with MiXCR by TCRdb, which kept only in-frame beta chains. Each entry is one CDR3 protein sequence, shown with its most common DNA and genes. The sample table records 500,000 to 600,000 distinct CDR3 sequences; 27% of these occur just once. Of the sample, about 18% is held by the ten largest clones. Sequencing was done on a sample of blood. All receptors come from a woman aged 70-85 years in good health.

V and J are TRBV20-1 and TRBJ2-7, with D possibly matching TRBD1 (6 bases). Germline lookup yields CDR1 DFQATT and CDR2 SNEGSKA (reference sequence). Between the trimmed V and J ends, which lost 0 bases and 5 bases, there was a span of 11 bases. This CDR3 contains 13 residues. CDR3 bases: TGCAGTGCTAGAGATTTTCAGGGGCACGAGCAGTACTTC. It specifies CSARDFQGHEQYF.

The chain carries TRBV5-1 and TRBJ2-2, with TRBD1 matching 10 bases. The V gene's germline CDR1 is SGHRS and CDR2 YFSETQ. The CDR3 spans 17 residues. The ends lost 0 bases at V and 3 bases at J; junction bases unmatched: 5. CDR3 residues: CASSLGPGTGDTGELFF. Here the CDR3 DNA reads TGCGCCAGCAGCTTGGGGCCCGGGACAGGGGACACCGGGGAGCTGTTTTTT.

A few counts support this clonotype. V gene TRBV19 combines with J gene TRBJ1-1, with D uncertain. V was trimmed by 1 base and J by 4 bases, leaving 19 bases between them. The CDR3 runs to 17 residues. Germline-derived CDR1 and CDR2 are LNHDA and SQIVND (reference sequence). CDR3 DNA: TGTGCCAGTAGTATAGGGAGGTGGCGCAGTACCGGCACTGAAGCTTTCTTT. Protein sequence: CASSIGRWRSTGTEAFF.

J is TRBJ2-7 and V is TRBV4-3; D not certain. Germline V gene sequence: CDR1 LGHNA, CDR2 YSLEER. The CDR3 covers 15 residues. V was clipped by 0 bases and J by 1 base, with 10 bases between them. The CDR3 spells CASSQDLTPSYEQYF. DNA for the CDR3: TGCGCCAGCAGCCAAGATCTCACTCCTTCCTACGAGCAGTACTTC.

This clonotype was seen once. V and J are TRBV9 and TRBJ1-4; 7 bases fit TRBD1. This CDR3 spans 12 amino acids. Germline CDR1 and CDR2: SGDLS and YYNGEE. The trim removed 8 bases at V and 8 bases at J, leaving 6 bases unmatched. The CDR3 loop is CARQGEEEKLFF. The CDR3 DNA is TGTGCCAGGCAGGGGGAAGAGGAAAAACTGTTTTTT. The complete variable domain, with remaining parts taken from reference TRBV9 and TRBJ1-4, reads DSGVTQTPKHLITATGQRVTLRCSPRSGDLSVYWYQQSLDQGLQFLIQYYNGEERAKGNILERFSAQQFPDLHSELNLSSLELGDSALYFCARQGEEEKLFFGSGTQLSVL.

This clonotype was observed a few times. The CDR3 nucleotides are TGCAGTGCTAACGAGGGCCCTGGGGGAGATACGCAGTATTTT. Translating it yields CSANEGPGGDTQYF. The chain is built from TRBV20-1 and TRBJ2-3, with D perhaps being TRBD1 or TRBD2 (5 bases each). Trimming removed 4 bases from V and 5 bases from J, with 16 bases in between. Germline V lookup: CDR1 DFQATT, CDR2 SNEGSKA (reference sequence). The CDR3 is 14 amino acids.

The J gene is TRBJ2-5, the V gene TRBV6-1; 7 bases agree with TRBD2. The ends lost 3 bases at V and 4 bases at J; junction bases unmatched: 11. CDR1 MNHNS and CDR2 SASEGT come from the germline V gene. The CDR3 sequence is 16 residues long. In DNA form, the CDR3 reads TGTGCCAGCAGTGACGGGTCGAAGGGCGGGAGAGAGACCCAGTACTTC. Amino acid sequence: CASSDGSKGGRETQYF.

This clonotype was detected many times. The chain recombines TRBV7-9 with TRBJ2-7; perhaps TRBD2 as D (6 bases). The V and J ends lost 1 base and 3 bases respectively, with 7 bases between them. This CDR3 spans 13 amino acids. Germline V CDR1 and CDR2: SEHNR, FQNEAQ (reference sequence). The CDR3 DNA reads TGTGCCAGCAGCTTAGGGCGGGACTACGAGCAGTACTTC. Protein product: CASSLGRDYEQYF.

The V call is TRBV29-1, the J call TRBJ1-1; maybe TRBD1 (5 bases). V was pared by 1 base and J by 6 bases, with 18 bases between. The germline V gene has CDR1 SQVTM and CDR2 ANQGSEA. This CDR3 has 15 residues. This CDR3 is CSVEGGVEGGPEAFF. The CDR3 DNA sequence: TGCAGCGTTGAAGGAGGGGTTGAAGGAGGGCCTGAAGCTTTCTTT.

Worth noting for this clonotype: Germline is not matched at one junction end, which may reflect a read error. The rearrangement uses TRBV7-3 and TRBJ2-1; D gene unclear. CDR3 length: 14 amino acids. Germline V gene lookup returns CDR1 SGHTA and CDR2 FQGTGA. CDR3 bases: TGTGCCAGCGGCTTAGGCAGGCCCAACAATGAGCAGTTCTTC. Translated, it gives CASGLGRPNNEQFF.

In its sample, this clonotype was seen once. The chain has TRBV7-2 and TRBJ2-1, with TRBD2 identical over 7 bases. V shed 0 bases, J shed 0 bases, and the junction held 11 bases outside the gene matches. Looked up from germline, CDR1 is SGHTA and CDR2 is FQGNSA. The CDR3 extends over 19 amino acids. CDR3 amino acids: CASSLAPTSAPSSYNEQFF. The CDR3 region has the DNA TGTGCCAGCAGCTTAGCACCAACTAGCGCGCCTAGCTCCTACAATGAGCAGTTCTTC.

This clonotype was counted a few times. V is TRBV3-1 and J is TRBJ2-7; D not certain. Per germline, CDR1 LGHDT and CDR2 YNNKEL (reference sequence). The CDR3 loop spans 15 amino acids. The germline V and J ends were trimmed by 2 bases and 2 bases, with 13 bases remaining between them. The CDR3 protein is CASSQSYIPPYEQYF. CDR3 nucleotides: TGTGCCAGCAGCCAAAGCTACATCCCGCCCTACGAGCAGTACTTC.

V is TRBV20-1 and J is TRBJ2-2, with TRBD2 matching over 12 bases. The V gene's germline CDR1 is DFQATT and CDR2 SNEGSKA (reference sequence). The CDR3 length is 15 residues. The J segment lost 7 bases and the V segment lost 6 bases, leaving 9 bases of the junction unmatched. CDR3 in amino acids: CSAPLAGGPNGELFF. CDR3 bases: TGCAGTGCCCCTCTAGCGGGAGGGCCCAACGGGGAGCTGTTTTTT.

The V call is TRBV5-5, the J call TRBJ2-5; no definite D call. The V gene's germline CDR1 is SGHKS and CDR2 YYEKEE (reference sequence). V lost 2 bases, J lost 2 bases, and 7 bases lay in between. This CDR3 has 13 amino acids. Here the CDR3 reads CASSFANQETQYF. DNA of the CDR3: TGTGCCAGCAGCTTTGCTAATCAAGAGACCCAGTACTTC.